This T cell receptor (beta chain) was profiled in a study of high-grade serous ovarian cancer treatment subgroups. At the level of the study: Mean per sample: around 14,000 reads, thousands of unique TCR beta rearrangements.

Tumor samples were taken before definitive surgery or chemotherapy. Some clones are missing from TCRdb's copy, which holds only in-frame ones; the method was immunoSEQ multiplex PCR. The repertoire has about 11,000 clones, under 85% of them found once; the top ten carry 6.6%. With respect to this clone: At one end, the junction sequence differs from germline, possibly due to a read error.

Germline V lookup: CDR1 SSHAT, CDR2 FNYEAQ (reference sequence). The CDR3 totals 18 residues. The TCR originated in a human donor with high-grade serous ovarian cancer. The chain recombines TRBV7-7 with TRBJ2-4; D is unclear. Sequencing input: tumor tissue. CDR3 in amino acids: CASSFSTQVTLAKNIQYF. The CDR3 DNA reads as TGTGCTAGCAGCTTTAGTACTCAGGTTACTTTAGCCAAAAACATTCAGTACTTC. The full variable domain, with the rest looked up from reference TRBV7-7 and TRBJ2-4, is GAGVSQSPRYKVTKRGQDVTLRCDPISSHATLYWYQQALGQGPEFLTYFNYEAQPDKSGLPSDRFSAERPEGSISTLTIQRTEQRDSAMYRCASSFSTQVTLAKNIQYFGAGTRLSVL.